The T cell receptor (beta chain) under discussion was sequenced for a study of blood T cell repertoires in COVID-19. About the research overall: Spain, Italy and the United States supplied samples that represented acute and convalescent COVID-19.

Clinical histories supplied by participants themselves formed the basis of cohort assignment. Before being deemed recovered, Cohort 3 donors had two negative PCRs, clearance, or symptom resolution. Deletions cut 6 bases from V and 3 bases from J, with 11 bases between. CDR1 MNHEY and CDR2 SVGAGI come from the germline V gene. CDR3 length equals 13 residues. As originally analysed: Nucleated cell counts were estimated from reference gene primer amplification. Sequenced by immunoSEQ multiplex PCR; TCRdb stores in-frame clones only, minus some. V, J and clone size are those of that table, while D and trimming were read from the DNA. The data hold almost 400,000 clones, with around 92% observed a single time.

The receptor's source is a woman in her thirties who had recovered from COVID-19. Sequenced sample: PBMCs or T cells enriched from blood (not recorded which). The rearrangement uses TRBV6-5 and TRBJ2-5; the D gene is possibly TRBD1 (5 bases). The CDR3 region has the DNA TGTGCCAGCAGATGGCAAGGGGAAGAGACCCAGTACTTC. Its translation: CASRWQGEETQYF.